Listed here is a single T cell receptor beta chain. Its target is not known. It was with 60 Vbeta and 13 Jbeta primers that the PCR ran. Libraries were prepared by immunoSEQ multiplex PCR; TCRdb keeps only in-frame clonotypes and omits some of them. Here the sample spans 150,000 or so clones, approximately 80% being singletons. This CDR3 spans 14 amino acids. Germline CDR1 is SGDLS and CDR2 is YYNGEE. The J segment lost 4 bases and the V segment lost 2 bases, leaving 5 bases of the junction unmatched. The sample is drawn from a study of cytomegalovirus exposure and HLA in healthy donors. Study-wide findings and caveats: Three chains linked to CMV were shown in vitro to be specific for CMV antigens.

The sequence derives from a woman aged 35 to 49 in good health and CMV-seropositive. Sample: PBMCs. This chain joins TRBV9 and TRBJ1-2; TRBD1 matches at 7 bases. In DNA, the CDR3 is TGTGCCAGCAGCGTCGACAGGGCGGGCTATGGCTACACCTTC. Amino acids: CASSVDRAGYGYTF.